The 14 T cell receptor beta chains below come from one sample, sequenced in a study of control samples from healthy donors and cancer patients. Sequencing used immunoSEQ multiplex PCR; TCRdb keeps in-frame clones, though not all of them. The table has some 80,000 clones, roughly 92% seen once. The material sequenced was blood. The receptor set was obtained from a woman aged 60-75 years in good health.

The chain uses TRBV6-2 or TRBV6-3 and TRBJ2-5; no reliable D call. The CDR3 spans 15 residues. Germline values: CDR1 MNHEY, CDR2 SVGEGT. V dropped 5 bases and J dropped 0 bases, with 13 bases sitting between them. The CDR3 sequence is CASSRRVTHQETQYF. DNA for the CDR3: TGTGCCAGCAGTCGCCGGGTCACTCACCAAGAGACCCAGTACTTC.

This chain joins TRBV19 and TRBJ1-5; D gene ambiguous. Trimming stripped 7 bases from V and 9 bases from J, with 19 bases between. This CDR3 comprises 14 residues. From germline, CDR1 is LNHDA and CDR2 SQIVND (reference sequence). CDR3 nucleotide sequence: TGTGCCAGTAATCCTAACAGAAGTGGCAGGCCCCAGCATTTT. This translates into CASNPNRSGRPQHF.

CDR3 region: CASSGAAGGYTEAFF. DNA for the CDR3: TGTGCCAGCAGCGGAGCCGCGGGCGGGTACACTGAAGCTTTCTTT. V usage is TRBV11-3 and J usage is TRBJ1-1; no clear D. The CDR3 loop spans 15 amino acids. With 5 bases removed from V and 3 bases from J, the gap between germline ends came to 16 bases. The germline gives CDR1 SGHNT, CDR2 YENEEA.

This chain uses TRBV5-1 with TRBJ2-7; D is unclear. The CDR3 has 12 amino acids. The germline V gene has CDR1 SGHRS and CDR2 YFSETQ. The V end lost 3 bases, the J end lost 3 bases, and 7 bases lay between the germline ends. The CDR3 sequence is CASSSSNYEQYF. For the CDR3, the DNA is TGCGCCAGCAGCTCCAGTAACTACGAGCAGTACTTC.

In nucleotides, the CDR3 is TGTGCCGTGGCAGACAAGAACACCGGGGAGCTGTTTTTT. Translating gives CAVADKNTGELFF. The chain combines TRBV24-1 with TRBJ2-2; D is unclear. In germline, CDR1 is KGHDR, CDR2 SFDVKD. The CDR3 is 13 amino acids. The V end lost 12 bases, the J end lost 1 base, and 11 bases lay between the germline ends.

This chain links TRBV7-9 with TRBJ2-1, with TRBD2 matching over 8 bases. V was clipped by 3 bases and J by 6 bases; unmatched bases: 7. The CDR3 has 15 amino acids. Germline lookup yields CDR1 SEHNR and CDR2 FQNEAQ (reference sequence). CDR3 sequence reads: CASSFRRLAPNEQFF. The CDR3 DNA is TGTGCCAGCAGCTTTCGAAGACTAGCGCCCAATGAGCAGTTCTTC.

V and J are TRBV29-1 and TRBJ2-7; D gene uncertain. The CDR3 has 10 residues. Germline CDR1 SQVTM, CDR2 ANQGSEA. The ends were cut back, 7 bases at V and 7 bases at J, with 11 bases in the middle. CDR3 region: CSGLEKEQYF. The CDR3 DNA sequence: TGCAGCGGCCTTGAAAAAGAGCAGTACTTC.

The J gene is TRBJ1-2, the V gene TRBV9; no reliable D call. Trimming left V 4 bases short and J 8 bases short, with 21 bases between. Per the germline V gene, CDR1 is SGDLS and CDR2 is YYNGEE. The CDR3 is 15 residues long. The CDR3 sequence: CASSLEMAAPRGYTF. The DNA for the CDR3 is TGTGCCAGCAGCCTTGAGATGGCCGCACCTAGGGGCTACACCTTC. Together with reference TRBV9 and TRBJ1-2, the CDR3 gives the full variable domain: DSGVTQTPKHLITATGQRVTLRCSPRSGDLSVYWYQQSLDQGLQFLIQYYNGEERAKGNILERFSAQQFPDLHSELNLSSLELGDSALYFCASSLEMAAPRGYTFGSGTRLTVV.

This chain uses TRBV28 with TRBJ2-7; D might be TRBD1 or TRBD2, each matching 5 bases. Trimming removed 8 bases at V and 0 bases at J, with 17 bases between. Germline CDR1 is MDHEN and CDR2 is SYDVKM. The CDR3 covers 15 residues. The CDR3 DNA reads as TGTGCCAGCTCCCTTGGGGGTGTCGACTCCTACGAGCAGTACTTC. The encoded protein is CASSLGGVDSYEQYF.

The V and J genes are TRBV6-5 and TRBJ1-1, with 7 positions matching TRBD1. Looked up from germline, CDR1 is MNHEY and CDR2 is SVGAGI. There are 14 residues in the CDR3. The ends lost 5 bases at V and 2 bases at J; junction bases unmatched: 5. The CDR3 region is CASSLTGANTEAFF. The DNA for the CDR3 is TGTGCCAGCAGTCTTACAGGGGCAAACACTGAAGCTTTCTTT.

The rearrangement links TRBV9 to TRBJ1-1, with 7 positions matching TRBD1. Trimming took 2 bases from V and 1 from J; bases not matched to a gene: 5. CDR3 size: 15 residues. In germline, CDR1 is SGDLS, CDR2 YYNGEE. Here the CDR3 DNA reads TGTGCCAGCAGCGTCACAGGGGAGGGGAACACTGAAGCTTTCTTT. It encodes CASSVTGEGNTEAFF.

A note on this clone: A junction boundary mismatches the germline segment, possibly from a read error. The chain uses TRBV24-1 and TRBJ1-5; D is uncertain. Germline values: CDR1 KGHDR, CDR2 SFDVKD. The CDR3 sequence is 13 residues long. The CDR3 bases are TGTGCCACCGGTGATGAAAAAAATCAGCCCCAGCATTTT. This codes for CATGDEKNQPQHF.

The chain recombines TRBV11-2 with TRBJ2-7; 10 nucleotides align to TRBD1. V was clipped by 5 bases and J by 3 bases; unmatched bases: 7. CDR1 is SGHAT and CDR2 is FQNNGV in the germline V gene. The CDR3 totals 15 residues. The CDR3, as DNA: TGTGCCAGCAGCCGAGACAGGGGGCGTTTCTACGAGCAGTACTTC. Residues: CASSRDRGRFYEQYF.

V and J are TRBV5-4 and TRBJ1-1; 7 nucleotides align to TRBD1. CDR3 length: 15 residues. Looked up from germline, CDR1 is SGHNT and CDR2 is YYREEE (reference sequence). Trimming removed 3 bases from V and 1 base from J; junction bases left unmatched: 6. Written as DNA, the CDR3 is TGTGCCAGCAGCTCCCGGGACAGAGCGAACACTGAAGCTTTCTTT. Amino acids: CASSSRDRANTEAFF.